These 21 T cell receptor beta chains came from one sample sequenced in a study of CD8 T cells in ankylosing spondylitis. TCRdb reprocessed the 5' RACE reads with MiXCR, giving one entry per CDR3 protein. Among 200,000 to 300,000 distinct CDR3 sequences listed, roughly 8.6% were seen once. Sequencing used blood, either unsorted or a sorted T cell fraction (not recorded which). These receptors originate from a male donor with ankylosing spondylitis or in good health (not recorded which).

This clonotype appeared a few times. V and J are TRBV7-2 and TRBJ2-6; no reliable D call. Trimming cost V 4 bases and J 0 bases, with 7 bases left between them. The CDR3 extends over 15 amino acids. Germline V gene sequence: CDR1 SGHTA, CDR2 FQGNSA. The chain's CDR3 is CASSYRRSGANVLTF. DNA for the CDR3: TGTGCCAGCAGCTACAGACGCTCTGGGGCCAACGTCCTGACTTTC. Full variable domain (missing parts from reference TRBV7-2 and TRBJ2-6): GAGVSQSPSNKVTEKGKDVELRCDPISGHTALYWYRQSLGQGLEFLIYFQGNSAPDKSGLPSDRFSAERTGGSVSTLTIQRTQQEDSAVYLCASSYRRSGANVLTFGAGSRLTVL.

In this sample, this clonotype turned up many times. J is TRBJ2-7 and V is TRBV29-1; the match to TRBD2 covers 14 bases. This CDR3 contains 15 residues. The J segment lost 4 bases and the V segment lost 0 bases, leaving 2 bases of the junction unmatched. CDR1 is SQVTM, CDR2 ANQGSEA, per germline. CDR3 nucleotides: TGCAGCGTTGAAGATGGGACTAGCGGGAGTTACGAGCAGTACTTC. Translating gives CSVEDGTSGSYEQYF.

The table lists this clonotype with a few counts. The V gene is TRBV3-1, the J gene TRBJ1-6; weak D call: TRBD1 (6 bases). There are 15 residues in the CDR3. Trimming shortened V by 0 bases and J by 3 bases, and 6 bases separated the two germline ends. CDR1 LGHDT and CDR2 YNNKEL come from the germline V gene (reference sequence). The CDR3 region is CASSQEDSYNSPLHF. The DNA for the CDR3 is TGTGCCAGCAGCCAAGAGGACAGCTATAATTCACCCCTCCACTTT.

This clonotype was counted at least ten times. V and J are TRBV12-3 or TRBV12-4 and TRBJ2-1; 11 bases agree with TRBD2. This CDR3 has 18 amino acids. V lost 1 base, J lost 5 bases, and 10 bases stayed unmatched. CDR3 in amino acids: CASSLGLSGRAYNNEQFF. The CDR3 DNA reads as TGTGCCAGCAGTTTAGGTCTTAGCGGGAGGGCCTATAACAATGAGCAGTTCTTC.

This clonotype appeared a few times. The chain recombines TRBV4-1 with TRBJ2-7, with 11 bases that match TRBD1. J was trimmed by 5 bases and V by 2 bases; bases with no gene match: 5. In germline, CDR1 is MGHRA, CDR2 YSYEKL. The CDR3 covers 15 residues. For the CDR3, the DNA is TGCGCCAGCAGCCAACAACGGGACAGGGGGAACGAGCAGTACTTC. Translated: CASSQQRDRGNEQYF.

This clonotype was found many times. The chain couples TRBV29-1 to TRBJ2-1; D possibly matches TRBD1 or TRBD2 (5 bases each). V was shortened by 0 bases and J by 4 bases, with 10 bases between the two germline ends. Germline V gives CDR1 SQVTM, CDR2 ANQGSEA. The CDR3 is made up of 14 amino acids. This chain's CDR3 is CSVEDRGRYNEQFF. The CDR3 nucleotides are TGCAGCGTTGAAGATCGGGGCAGATACAATGAGCAGTTCTTC.

The chain recombines TRBV20-1 with TRBJ2-1, with 10 bases lining up with TRBD2. The CDR3 is made up of 16 amino acids. Germline V gene lookup returns CDR1 DFQATT and CDR2 SNEGSKA (reference sequence). The V and J ends lost 3 bases and 0 bases, in that order; junction bases with no gene match: 5. CDR3 region: CSARGPSGGSYNEQFF. CDR3 nucleotide sequence: TGCAGTGCTAGGGGGCCTAGCGGGGGCTCCTACAATGAGCAGTTCTTC.

V is TRBV5-1 and J is TRBJ2-7, with 8 positions matching TRBD1. The germline V gene has CDR1 SGHRS and CDR2 YFSETQ. V dropped 3 bases and J dropped 2; count of bases not matched to a gene: 7. There are 15 residues in the CDR3. The CDR3 nucleotides are TGCGCCAGCAGCTCTGGACAGGGCGGTCCCTACGAGCAGTACTTC. Its protein product is CASSSGQGGPYEQYF.

This clonotype was seen at least ten times. The rearrangement links TRBV5-1 to TRBJ1-1; 7 bases align to TRBD1. The CDR3 spans 13 residues. Trimming at V came to 10 bases and at J to 2 bases, leaving 8 bases not matched to a gene. Germline-derived CDR1 and CDR2 are SGHRS and YFSETQ. CDR3 residues: CAARTGLNTEAFF. In DNA form, the CDR3 reads TGCGCCGCGAGGACAGGACTAAACACTGAAGCTTTCTTT.

The chain recombines TRBV5-1 with TRBJ2-5; the D is unclear. The CDR3 covers 12 residues. V lost 6 bases and J 2 bases, leaving 8 bases between the germline ends. The germline V gene encodes CDR1 SGHRS and CDR2 YFSETQ. The CDR3 DNA reads TGCGCCAGCAAGTTAGAACAAGAGACCCAGTACTTC. As protein: CASKLEQETQYF.

This clonotype has at least ten counts. The chain has TRBV20-1 and TRBJ2-7, with 8 bases identical to TRBD1. Germline assignment: CDR1 DFQATT and CDR2 SNEGSKA (reference sequence). CDR3 length: 14 amino acids. Trimming removed 4 bases from V and 0 bases from J; junction bases left unmatched: 5. The CDR3 sequence is CSAKGQASSYEQYF. CDR3 sequence (DNA): TGCAGTGCTAAGGGACAGGCAAGCTCCTACGAGCAGTACTTC.

This clonotype was seen a few times. This chain links TRBV7-2 with TRBJ2-5; no firm D call. The CDR3 is made up of 14 amino acids. V lost 0 bases and J lost 5, with 10 bases in between. Germline assignment: CDR1 SGHTA and CDR2 FQGNSA. The CDR3 region is CASSLAWGSETQYF. As DNA, the CDR3 is TGTGCCAGCAGCTTAGCGTGGGGTAGCGAGACCCAGTACTTC.

In its sample, this clonotype was seen many times. The V and J genes are TRBV5-1 and TRBJ1-1; D not resolved. CDR1 is SGHRS, CDR2 YFSETQ, per germline. This CDR3 is built from 13 residues. V was cut by 7 bases and J by 0 bases, with 10 bases left in between. CDR3 sequence reads: CASREVMNTEAFF. The CDR3 DNA sequence: TGCGCCAGCCGGGAGGTAATGAACACTGAAGCTTTCTTT.

This chain joins TRBV5-1 and TRBJ2-5; 7 bases are a match to TRBD2. The CDR3 is 16 residues long. CDR1 and CDR2 from the germline V gene are SGHRS and YFSETQ. V lost 3 bases, J lost 1 base, and 9 bases stayed unmatched. CDR3 DNA: TGCGCCAGCAGCTCCCCGCGACTAGCCGCCCAAGAGACCCAGTACTTC. Protein product: CASSSPRLAAQETQYF.

This clonotype was detected a few times. In DNA, the CDR3 is TGTGCCAGCAGCATGACAGGGGGCAACACCGGGGAGCTGTTTTTT. This translates into CASSMTGGNTGELFF. The chain couples TRBV12-3 or TRBV12-4 to TRBJ2-2; 10 bases map to TRBD1. CDR3 size: 15 residues. V gave up 6 bases and J gave up 2 bases; unmatched junction bases: 3.

This clonotype has a count of ten or more. The rearrangement joins TRBV5-1 to TRBJ2-1, with D possibly matching TRBD1 (6 bases). The CDR3 has 15 residues. V shed 4 bases and J shed 2 bases, with 13 bases lying between them. Germline V gene data show CDR1 as SGHRS and CDR2 as YFSETQ. The CDR3 loop is CASSETGLTYNEQFF. CDR3 DNA: TGCGCCAGCAGCGAAACAGGGCTGACCTACAATGAGCAGTTCTTC. Full variable domain (rest looked up from reference TRBV5-1 and TRBJ2-1): KAGVTQTPRYLIKTRGQQVTLSCSPISGHRSVSWYQQTPGQGLQFLFEYFSETQRNKGNFPGRFSGRQFSNSRSEMNVSTLELGDSALYLCASSETGLTYNEQFFGPGTRLTVL.

This clonotype was picked up many times. The chain couples TRBV27 to TRBJ2-7; 11 bases are a match to TRBD2. V trimming: 4 bases; J trimming: 0 bases; junction bases outside the gene matches: 5. Germline assignment: CDR1 MNHEY and CDR2 SMNVEV (reference sequence). This CDR3 contains 16 residues. DNA for the CDR3: TGTGCCAGCAGTTCTCAGACTAGCGGGGTCTCCTACGAGCAGTACTTC. The encoded protein is CASSSQTSGVSYEQYF.

This clonotype was observed a handful of times. Given a much more abundant clone one base away, this may be a read error. This chain's CDR3 is CATSRDVGCEQYF. For the CDR3, the DNA is TGTGCCACCAGCAGAGATGTCGGCTGCGAGCAGTACTTC. This chain joins TRBV15 and TRBJ2-7; D remains ambiguous. Trimming pared 0 bases from V and 6 bases from J, leaving 9 bases between. This CDR3 is built from 13 residues. Germline values: CDR1 LNHNV, CDR2 YYDKDF (reference sequence).

This clonotype has only a few counts. The chain is built from TRBV7-2 and TRBJ2-5; D gene unclear. Per the germline V gene, CDR1 is SGHTA and CDR2 is FQGNSA. The CDR3 loop spans 14 amino acids. Trimming pared 0 bases from V and 5 bases from J, leaving 10 bases between. Written as DNA, the CDR3 is TGTGCCAGCAGCTTAGCAGGCGCCAAGGAGACCCAGTACTTC. Protein: CASSLAGAKETQYF.

The V and J genes are TRBV20-1 and TRBJ2-7; possibly TRBD1 for D (6 bases). Germline loops: CDR1 DFQATT, CDR2 SNEGSKA (reference sequence). V was pared by 4 bases and J by 6 bases, with 16 bases between. CDR3 length: 13 amino acids. The CDR3 loop reads CSATPGAGAEQYF. DNA of the CDR3: TGCAGTGCTACCCCAGGAGCAGGGGCCGAGCAGTACTTC.

This clonotype was recorded at least ten times. The rearrangement uses TRBV5-5 and TRBJ1-1; D ambiguous. With 0 bases removed from V and 3 bases from J, the gap between germline ends came to 9 bases. CDR1 is SGHKS, CDR2 YYEKEE, per germline (reference sequence). This CDR3 contains 14 residues. CDR3 residues: CASSLGVQDTEAFF. DNA for the CDR3: TGTGCCAGCAGCTTGGGGGTTCAGGACACTGAAGCTTTCTTT.